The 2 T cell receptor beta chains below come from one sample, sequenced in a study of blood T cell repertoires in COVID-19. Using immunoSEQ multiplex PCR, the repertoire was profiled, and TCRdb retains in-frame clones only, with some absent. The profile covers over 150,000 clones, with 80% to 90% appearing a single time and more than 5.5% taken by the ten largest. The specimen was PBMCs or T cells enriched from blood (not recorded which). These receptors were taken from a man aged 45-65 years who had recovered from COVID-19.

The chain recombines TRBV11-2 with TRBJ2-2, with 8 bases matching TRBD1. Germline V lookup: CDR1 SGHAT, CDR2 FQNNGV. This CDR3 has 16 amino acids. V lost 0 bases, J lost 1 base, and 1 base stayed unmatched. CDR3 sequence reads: CASSLDGQGNTGELFF. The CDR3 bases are TGTGCCAGCAGCTTAGATGGACAGGGGAACACCGGGGAGCTGTTTTTT.

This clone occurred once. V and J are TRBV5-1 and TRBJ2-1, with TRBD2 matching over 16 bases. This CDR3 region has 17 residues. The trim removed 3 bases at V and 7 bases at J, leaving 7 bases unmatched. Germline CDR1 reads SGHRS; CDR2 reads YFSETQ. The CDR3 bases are TGCGCCAGCAGCTCAGGGACTAGCGGGGGGGCCGGGAATGAGCAGTTCTTC. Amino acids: CASSSGTSGGAGNEQFF.